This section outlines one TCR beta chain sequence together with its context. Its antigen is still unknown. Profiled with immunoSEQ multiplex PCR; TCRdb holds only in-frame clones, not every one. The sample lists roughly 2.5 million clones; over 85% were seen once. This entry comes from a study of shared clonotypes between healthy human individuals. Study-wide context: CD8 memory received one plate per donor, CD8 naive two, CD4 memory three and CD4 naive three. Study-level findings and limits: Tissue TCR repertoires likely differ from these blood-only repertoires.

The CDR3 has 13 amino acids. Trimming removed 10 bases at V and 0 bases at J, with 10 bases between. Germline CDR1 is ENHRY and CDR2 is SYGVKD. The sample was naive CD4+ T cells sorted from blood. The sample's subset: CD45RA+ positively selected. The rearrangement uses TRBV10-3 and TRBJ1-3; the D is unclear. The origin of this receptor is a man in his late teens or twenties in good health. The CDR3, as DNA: TGTGCCACACATACCGACTCTGGAAACACCATATATTTT. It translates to CATHTDSGNTIYF.